Many counts were recorded for the clone carrying this T cell receptor beta chain. Antigen: not known. This CDR3 has 12 amino acids. Between the trimmed V and J ends, which lost 6 bases and 7 bases, there was a span of 16 bases. In germline, CDR1 is DFQATT, CDR2 SNEGSKA (reference sequence). Ophthalmopathy in the donors was of moderate-to-severe activity, with CAS ≥3, NOSPECS ≥4 and duration under 3 months. For repertoire sequencing, the TCR beta CDR3 regions were amplified from RNA transcripts. HTBI primers served in a first-round RT-PCR, which a second-round multiplex PCR followed. TCRdb reprocessed the multiplex PCR reads via MiXCR and lists one record per CDR3 protein. Among 350,000 to 400,000 distinct CDR3 sequences listed, roughly 18% were seen once. These data are taken from a study of Graves' ophthalmopathy and Graves' hyperthyroidism. Study conclusions and caveats: Ophthalmopathy progression cases were predicted by the model with roughly 71% sensitivity and roughly 72% specificity. Thyroid clonotypes that were expanded above 0.001 frequency mostly also appeared in blood.

What was sequenced was peripheral blood. The chain recombines TRBV20-1 with TRBJ2-7, with a possible D match to TRBD2 (6 bases). This receptor was identified in a young woman with Graves' ophthalmopathy. CDR3 nucleotide sequence: TGCAGTGCCCCGCCGTTCGGGGGTGAGCAGTACTTC. It is translated as CSAPPFGGEQYF.